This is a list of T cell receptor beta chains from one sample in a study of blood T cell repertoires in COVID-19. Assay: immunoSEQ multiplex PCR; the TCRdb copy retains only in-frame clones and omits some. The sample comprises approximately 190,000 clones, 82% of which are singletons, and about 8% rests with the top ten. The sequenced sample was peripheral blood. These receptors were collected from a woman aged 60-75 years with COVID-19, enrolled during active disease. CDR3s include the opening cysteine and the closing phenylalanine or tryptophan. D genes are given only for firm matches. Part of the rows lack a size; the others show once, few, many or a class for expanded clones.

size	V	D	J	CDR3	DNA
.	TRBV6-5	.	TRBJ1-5	CATQDSSNQPQHF	TGTGCCACCCAGGACAGTAGCAATCAGCCCCAGCATTTT
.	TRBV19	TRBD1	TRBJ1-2	CASSAQSYPGQNYGYTF	TGTGCCAGTAGTGCCCAATCTTATCCGGGACAGAACTATGGCTACACCTTC
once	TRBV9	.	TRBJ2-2	CASSVTESGELFF	TGTGCCAGCAGCGTCACGGAGTCCGGGGAGCTGTTTTTT
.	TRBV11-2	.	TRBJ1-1	CASSSGGEAFF	TGTGCCAGCAGCTCGGGAGGGGAAGCTTTCTTT
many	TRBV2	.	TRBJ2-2	CASSEQRGTGELFF	TGTGCCAGCAGTGAACAACGGGGGACCGGGGAGCTGTTTTTT
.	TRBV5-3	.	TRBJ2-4	CARSLAVSGVTKNIQYF	TGTGCCAGAAGCTTGGCAGTGTCAGGGGTAACCAAAAACATTCAGTACTTC
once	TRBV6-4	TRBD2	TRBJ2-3	CASARTSGSTDTQYF	TGTGCCAGCGCTAGGACTAGCGGGAGCACAGATACGCAGTATTTT
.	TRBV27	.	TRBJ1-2	CASSWRRQPLYGYTF	TGTGCCAGCAGTTGGCGGCGTCAACCCCTCTATGGCTACACCTTC
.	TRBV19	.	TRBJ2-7	CASSQRGYEQYF	TGTGCCAGTAGTCAAAGGGGCTACGAGCAGTACTTC
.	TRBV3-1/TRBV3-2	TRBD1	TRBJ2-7	CASSRKGRQGTYEQYF	TGTGCCAGCAGCCGTAAAGGGAGACAGGGTACCTACGAGCAGTACTTC
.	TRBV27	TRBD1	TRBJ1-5	CASSPGTGGNQPQHF	TGTGCCAGCAGTCCCGGGACAGGGGGCAATCAGCCCCAGCATTTT
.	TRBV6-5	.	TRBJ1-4	CASSYSPGPTNEKLFF	TGTGCCAGCAGTTACTCCCCCGGTCCAACTAATGAAAAACTGTTTTTT
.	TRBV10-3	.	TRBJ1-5	CAISERDRNQPQHF	TGTGCCATCAGTGAGCGTGACAGAAATCAGCCCCAGCATTTT
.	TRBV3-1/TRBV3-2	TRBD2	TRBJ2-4	CASSQDRLAGYLAKNIQYF	TGTGCCAGCAGCCAAGATAGGCTAGCGGGATACTTAGCCAAAAACATTCAGTACTTC
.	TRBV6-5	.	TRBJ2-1	CASGRRGPWYNEQFF	TGTGCCAGCGGGCGGCGGGGTCCATGGTACAATGAGCAGTTCTTC
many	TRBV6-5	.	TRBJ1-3	CASSQTTVPGNTIYF	TGTGCCAGCAGTCAAACGACAGTACCTGGAAACACCATATATTTT
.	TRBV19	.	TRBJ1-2	CASSMTADYGYTF	TGTGCCAGTAGTATGACAGCAGACTATGGCTACACCTTC
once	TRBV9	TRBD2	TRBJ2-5	CASSANIAGGPRDF	TGTGCCAGCAGCGCAAATATAGCGGGGGGGCCCCGCGACTTC
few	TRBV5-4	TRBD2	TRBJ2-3	CASSDRTSGQSQYF	TGTGCCAGCAGTGATCGGACTAGCGGACAATCGCAGTATTTT
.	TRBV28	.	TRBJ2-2	CASSFLTGLAGELFF	TGTGCCAGCAGTTTTCTAACAGGATTAGCCGGGGAGCTGTTTTTT
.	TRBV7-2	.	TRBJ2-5	CASSLDRTQETQYF	TGTGCCAGCAGCTTAGACAGGACCCAAGAGACCCAGTACTTC
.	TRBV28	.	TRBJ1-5	CASHPGANQPQHF	TGTGCCAGCCACCCAGGGGCAAATCAGCCCCAGCATTTT
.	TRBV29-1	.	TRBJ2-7	CSVEVRGNSYEQYF	TGCAGCGTTGAAGTTCGGGGGAACTCCTACGAGCAGTACTTC
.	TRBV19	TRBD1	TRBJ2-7	CASSSPGQGMYEQYF	TGTGCCAGTAGTAGCCCGGGACAGGGTATGTACGAGCAGTACTTC
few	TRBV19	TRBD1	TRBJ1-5	CASKGNREGAWSNQPQHF	TGTGCCAGCAAAGGGAACCGGGAGGGGGCTTGGAGCAATCAGCCCCAGCATTTT
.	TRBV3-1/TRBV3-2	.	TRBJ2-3	CASSQRSLGRGADTQYF	TGTGCCAGCAGCCAAAGGTCCCTCGGGAGAGGAGCTGATACGCAGTATTTT
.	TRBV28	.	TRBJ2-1	CATGTLGGNEQFF	TGTGCCACCGGAACCCTGGGGGGCAATGAGCAGTTCTTC
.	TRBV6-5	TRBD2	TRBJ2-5	CASSYSGLAGEETQYF	TGTGCCAGCAGTTACTCCGGACTAGCGGGAGAAGAGACCCAGTACTTC
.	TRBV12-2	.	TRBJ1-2	CASRTGTGGPYGYTF	TGTGCAAGTCGCACCGGGACAGGAGGACCCTATGGCTACACCTTC
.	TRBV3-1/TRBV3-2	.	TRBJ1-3	CASSQLPPKTGNTIYF	TGTGCCAGCAGCCAATTACCTCCTAAGACTGGAAACACCATATATTTT
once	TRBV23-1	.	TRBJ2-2	CASLRNTGELFF	TGCGCCAGTCTACGGAACACCGGGGAGCTGTTTTTT
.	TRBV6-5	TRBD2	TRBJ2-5	CASSRGGGTQYF	TGTGCCAGCAGTCGCGGGGGGGGGACCCAGTACTTC
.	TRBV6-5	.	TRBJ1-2	CASSYPGQPEGYTF	TGTGCCAGCAGTTACCCCGGACAGCCGGAGGGCTACACCTTC
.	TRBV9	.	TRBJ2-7	CASEPDEQYF	TGTGCCAGTGAGCCTGACGAGCAGTACTTC
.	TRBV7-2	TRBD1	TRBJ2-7	CASSAQTGGSSSYEQYF	TGTGCCAGCAGCGCCCAAACAGGGGGCTCAAGCTCCTACGAGCAGTACTTC
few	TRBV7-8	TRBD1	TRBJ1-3	CASSFEQGAERNTIYF	TGTGCCAGCAGCTTCGAACAGGGGGCTGAAAGAAACACCATATATTTT
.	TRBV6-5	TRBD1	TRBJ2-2	CASSPTGFGELFF	TGTGCCAGCAGTCCGACAGGGTTCGGGGAGCTGTTTTTT
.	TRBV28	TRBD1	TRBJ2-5	CASSPGQGIRETQYF	TGTGCCAGCAGTCCGGGACAGGGGATCAGAGAGACCCAGTACTTC
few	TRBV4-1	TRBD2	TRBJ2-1	CASSLPGLGQFF	TGCGCCAGCAGCCTCCCCGGACTAGGGCAGTTCTTC
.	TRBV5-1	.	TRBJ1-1	CASSPERQMNTEAFF	TGCGCCAGCAGCCCGGAGCGCCAGATGAACACTGAAGCTTTCTTT
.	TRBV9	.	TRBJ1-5	CASSVGWGLNQPQHF	TGTGCCAGCAGCGTAGGGTGGGGACTCAATCAGCCCCAGCATTTT
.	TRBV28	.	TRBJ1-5	CASRIRTVNQPQHF	TGTGCCAGCAGAATTCGGACAGTCAATCAGCCCCAGCATTTT
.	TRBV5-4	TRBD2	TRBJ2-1	CASSSLAGVEQFF	TGTGCCAGCAGCTCCCTAGCGGGAGTTGAGCAGTTCTTC
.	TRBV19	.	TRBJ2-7	CASSPKGQLYEQYF	TGTGCCAGTAGTCCGAAAGGACAGCTCTACGAGCAGTACTTC
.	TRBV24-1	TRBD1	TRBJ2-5	CATSDRGTGLQETQYF	TGTGCCACCAGTGACCGCGGGACAGGTCTCCAAGAGACCCAGTACTTC
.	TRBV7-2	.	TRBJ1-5	CASSAQWRNQPQHF	TGTGCCAGCAGCGCCCAGTGGAGAAATCAGCCCCAGCATTTT
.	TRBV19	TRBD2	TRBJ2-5	CASSIRSSGGQETQYF	TGTGCCAGTAGTATCAGGTCTAGCGGGGGCCAAGAGACCCAGTACTTC
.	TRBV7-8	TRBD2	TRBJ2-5	CASSLAGLAQETQYF	TGTGCCAGCAGCTTAGCCGGACTAGCACAAGAGACCCAGTACTTC
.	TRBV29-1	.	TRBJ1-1	CSVDPRRREAFF	TGCAGCGTTGACCCGCGGCGGAGGGAAGCTTTCTTT
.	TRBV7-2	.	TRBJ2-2	CASSLPGRELFF	TGTGCCAGCAGCTTGCCTGGGCGGGAGCTGTTTTTT
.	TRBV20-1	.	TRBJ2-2	CSASTGYSNTGELFF	TGCAGTGCTAGTACCGGGTACTCCAACACCGGGGAGCTGTTTTTT
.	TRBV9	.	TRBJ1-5	CASSATGTNQPQHF	TGTGCCAGCAGCGCAACAGGGACCAATCAGCCCCAGCATTTT
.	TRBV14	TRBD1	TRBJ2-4	CASSPGQGSIQYF	TGTGCCAGCAGCCCGGGACAGGGGAGCATTCAGTACTTC
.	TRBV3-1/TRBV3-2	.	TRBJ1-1	CASSLSREEAFF	TGTGCCAGCAGCCTCTCGAGGGAAGAAGCTTTCTTT
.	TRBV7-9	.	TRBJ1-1	CASSLDIGNKAFF	TGTGCCAGCAGCTTGGACATAGGGAACAAAGCTTTCTTT
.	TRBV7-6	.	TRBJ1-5	CASSLVVPLNSYSNQPQHF	TGTGCCAGCAGCTTGGTAGTCCCGTTGAACAGTTATAGCAATCAGCCCCAGCATTTT
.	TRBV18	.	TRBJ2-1	CASSPKTGTGLNEQFF	TGTGCCAGCTCACCGAAAACCGGGACTGGCCTCAATGAGCAGTTCTTC
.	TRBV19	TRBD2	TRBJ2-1	CASLRSGGGYNEQFF	TGTGCCAGCCTCAGATCGGGAGGAGGTTACAATGAGCAGTTCTTC
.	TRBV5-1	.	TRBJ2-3	CASSLRQGTDTQYF	TGCGCCAGCAGCTTGCGTCAGGGCACAGATACGCAGTATTTT